One and the same sample provided the 20 T cell receptor beta chains below, sequenced in a study of blood T cell dynamics during melanoma immunotherapy. The assay was immunoSEQ multiplex PCR, and TCRdb's table has in-frame clones only and misses some. The sample has over 10,000 clones, roughly 94% seen once. Time point reported: pre-treatment baseline. This sample comprised effector memory CD8+ T cells from blood, obtained from a patient treated with checkpoint blockade. The origin of the receptors is a human donor with melanoma.

This clone has just one count. The V and J genes are TRBV7-9 and TRBJ2-7, with D uncertain. This CDR3 contains 15 residues. Trimming took off 5 bases at V and 4 bases at J, with 18 bases between the two ends. The V gene's germline CDR1 is SEHNR and CDR2 FQNEAQ (reference sequence). CDR3 region: CASSPRTPNLYEQYF. The CDR3 DNA reads TGTGCCAGCAGCCCGCGGACCCCGAACCTATACGAGCAGTACTTC. Full variable domain (remainder filled in from reference TRBV7-9 and TRBJ2-7): DTGVSQNPRHKITKRGQNVTFRCDPISEHNRLYWYRQTLGQGPEFLTYFQNEAQLEKSRLLSDRFSAERPKGSFSTLEIQRTEQGDSAMYLCASSPRTPNLYEQYFGPGTRLTVT.

This CDR3 is CASSLSGTSGEQYF. In DNA form, the CDR3 reads TGTGCCAGCAGTTTATCGGGGACATCAGGCGAGCAGTACTTC. V and J are TRBV27 and TRBJ2-7; D is possibly TRBD1 (6 bases). Looked up from germline, CDR1 is MNHEY and CDR2 is SMNVEV (reference sequence). This CDR3 region has 14 residues. V was pared by 0 bases and J by 6 bases, with 12 bases between.

The CDR3 DNA is TGTGCCAGCAGGGAGCCAGGAATCTATGGCTACACCTTC. Protein product: CASREPGIYGYTF. The gene calls are TRBV2 and TRBJ1-2; D ambiguous. V was trimmed by 6 bases and J by 4 bases, leaving 12 bases between them. The CDR3 is 13 amino acids. Germline CDR1 reads SNHLY; CDR2 reads FYNNEI.

The genes are TRBV19 and TRBJ2-7; a weak D match, TRBD1 (6 bases). Germline V gene data show CDR1 as LNHDA and CDR2 as SQIVND (reference sequence). This CDR3 has 13 amino acids. Trimming pared 2 bases from V and 9 bases from J, leaving 14 bases between. In nucleotides, the CDR3 is TGTGCCAGTAGTATAACCGCAGGGGCTGGGCAGTACTTC. Protein product: CASSITAGAGQYF. Full variable domain (rest looked up from reference TRBV19 and TRBJ2-7): DGGITQSPKYLFRKEGQNVTLSCEQNLNHDAMYWYRQDPGQGLRLIYYSQIVNDFQKGDIAEGYSVSREKKESFPLTVTSAQKNPTAFYLCASSITAGAGQYFGPGTRLTVT.

This chain connects TRBV7-9 to TRBJ1-2, with a weak D call TRBD1 (6 bases). Germline V lookup: CDR1 SEHNR, CDR2 FQNEAQ (reference sequence). Trimming shortened V by 4 bases and J by 4 bases, and 16 bases separated the two germline ends. The CDR3 is 15 residues long. CDR3: CASSSSGTRFYGYTF. The CDR3 region has the DNA TGTGCCAGCAGCTCTTCCGGGACACGATTCTATGGCTACACCTTC.

The chain joins TRBV5-8 to TRBJ2-5; 7 bases align to TRBD1. The J call may be mistaken, given a closer DNA end match to TRBJ2-7. Per germline, CDR1 SGHTS and CDR2 YDEGEE. The CDR3 covers 16 residues. The CDR3 DNA reads as TGTGCCAGCAGCTTGGGACAGGGCGTAGCTGCCTACGAGCAGTACTTC. This encodes CASSLGQGVAAYEQYF.

This clone was seen only a few times. The genes are TRBV27 and TRBJ1-3, with no clear D. Germline V gene data show CDR1 as MNHEY and CDR2 as SMNVEV (reference sequence). The germline V and J ends were trimmed by 5 bases and 0 bases, with 11 bases remaining between them. This CDR3 is 15 amino acids long. The CDR3 reads CASSLGRSSGNTIYF. The CDR3 DNA reads TGTGCCAGCAGTCTGGGTCGATCCTCTGGAAACACCATATATTTT.

V is TRBV27 and J is TRBJ1-1; the D is unclear. Trimming stripped 3 bases from V and 1 base from J, with 9 bases between. Germline assignment: CDR1 MNHEY and CDR2 SMNVEV (reference sequence). This CDR3 is built from 14 residues. CDR3 nucleotides: TGTGCCAGCAGTTTCGGCGGGCCGAACACTGAAGCTTTCTTT. Translation: CASSFGGPNTEAFF.

The CDR3, as DNA: TGTGCCAGCGACCAAGGACGGACGATGAACACTGAAGCTTTCTTT. Translated: CASDQGRTMNTEAFF. J is TRBJ1-1 and V is TRBV19, with D uncertain. There are 15 residues in the CDR3. Germline assignment: CDR1 LNHDA and CDR2 SQIVND (reference sequence). The V end lost 9 bases, the J end lost 0 bases, and 17 bases lay between the germline ends.

The genes are TRBV7-6 and TRBJ2-7, with 8 bases identical to TRBD2. V lost 2 bases, J lost 7 bases, and 13 bases stayed unmatched. The CDR3 is made up of 16 amino acids. Germline V gene sequence: CDR1 SGHVS, CDR2 FNYEAQ. CDR3 bases: TGTGCCAGCAGCTTATCGGGCGGGGGGAGTTTAAGGGAGCAGTACTTC. The encoded protein is CASSLSGGGSLREQYF. Variable domain in full (rest from reference TRBV7-6 and TRBJ2-7): GAGVSQSPRYKVTKRGQDVALRCDPISGHVSLYWYRQALGQGPEFLTYFNYEAQQDKSGLPNDRFSAERPEGSISTLTIQRTEQRDSAMYRCASSLSGGGSLREQYFGPGTRLTVT.

The rearrangement uses TRBV7-9 and TRBJ2-7; D call uncertain. V was pared by 4 bases and J by 2 bases, with 6 bases between. This CDR3 is 12 amino acids long. CDR1 is SEHNR and CDR2 is FQNEAQ in the germline V gene (reference sequence). The CDR3 is CASSSMAYEQYF. The DNA of the CDR3 is TGTGCCAGCAGCTCGATGGCCTACGAGCAGTACTTC. Full variable domain (outside the CDR3, taken from reference TRBV7-9 and TRBJ2-7): DTGVSQNPRHKITKRGQNVTFRCDPISEHNRLYWYRQTLGQGPEFLTYFQNEAQLEKSRLLSDRFSAERPKGSFSTLEIQRTEQGDSAMYLCASSSMAYEQYFGPGTRLTVT.

The V call is TRBV19, the J call TRBJ1-1; the D is unclear. Germline V lookup: CDR1 LNHDA, CDR2 SQIVND (reference sequence). The CDR3 is made up of 12 amino acids. The V end was cut by 1 base, the J end by 6 bases, with 6 bases between. As DNA, the CDR3 is TGTGCCAGTAGTATAGGCGGACCTGAAGCTTTCTTT. This encodes CASSIGGPEAFF.

V usage is TRBV7-9 and J usage is TRBJ2-2; D may be TRBD2 (6 bases). V shed 1 base and J shed 7 bases, with 13 bases lying between them. The CDR3 consists of 15 residues. Germline CDR1 reads SEHNR; CDR2 reads FQNEAQ (reference sequence). CDR3 nucleotide sequence: TGTGCCAGCAGCTTAGAGCCTAGCGTAAGCGGGGAGCTGTTTTTT. It encodes CASSLEPSVSGELFF.

This clone has more than one count but fewer than ten. This chain links TRBV28 with TRBJ2-7; possibly TRBD1 for D (5 bases). Germline V lookup: CDR1 MDHEN, CDR2 SYDVKM. The CDR3 runs to 14 residues. V was pared by 6 bases and J by 4 bases, with 16 bases between. The CDR3 sequence is CASSATDPLYEQYF. In DNA, the CDR3 is TGTGCCAGCAGCGCGACAGACCCTCTGTACGAGCAGTACTTC.

This sequence joins TRBV15 and TRBJ1-5; D is ambiguous. The V end was cut by 5 bases, the J end by 12 bases, with 11 bases between. This CDR3 has 11 residues. The V gene's germline CDR1 is LNHNV and CDR2 YYDKDF (reference sequence). CDR3: CATSHGSLQHF. The CDR3 DNA follows: TGTGCCACCAGCCACGGGAGTCTCCAGCATTTT.

This chain links TRBV5-8 with TRBJ1-1; D gene unclear. Between the trimmed V and J ends, which lost 2 bases and 4 bases, there was a span of 9 bases. The CDR3 has 13 amino acids. CDR1 is SGHTS, CDR2 YDEGEE, per germline. CDR3 DNA: TGTGCCAGCAGCTTTAGGGTAATCACTGAAGCTTTCTTT. Residues: CASSFRVITEAFF. Variable domain in full (rest from reference TRBV5-8 and TRBJ1-1): EAGVTQSPTHLIKTRGQQATLRCSPISGHTSVYWYQQALGLGLQFLLWYDEGEERNRGNFPPRFSGRQFPNYSSELNVNALELEDSALYLCASSFRVITEAFFGQGTRLTVV.

The rearrangement uses TRBV19 and TRBJ2-2; D is unclear. V lost 4 bases, J lost 3 bases, and 9 bases lay in between. Germline assignment: CDR1 LNHDA and CDR2 SQIVND (reference sequence). The CDR3 has 14 residues. The CDR3 here is CASSTDGYTGELFF. The CDR3 region has the DNA TGTGCCAGTAGTACGGACGGATACACCGGGGAGCTGTTTTTT.

This chain joins TRBV7-6 and TRBJ2-7; 7 nucleotides line up with TRBD2. This CDR3 is 13 amino acids long. CDR1 and CDR2 (germline): SGHVS, FNYEAQ. V dropped 4 bases and J dropped 4; count of bases not matched to a gene: 4. The CDR3: CASSSGLEYEQYF. CDR3 bases: TGTGCCAGCAGCTCCGGACTAGAATACGAGCAGTACTTC.

The genes are TRBV28 and TRBJ1-5; perhaps TRBD1 as D (5 bases). Germline-derived CDR1 and CDR2 are MDHEN and SYDVKM. V dropped 0 bases and J dropped 2 bases, with 11 bases sitting between them. The CDR3 loop spans 16 amino acids. CDR3 DNA: TGTGCCAGCAGTTTATGGAAGGGGTCTGGCAATCAGCCCCAGCATTTT. Residues: CASSLWKGSGNQPQHF. The complete variable domain, with remaining parts taken from reference TRBV28 and TRBJ1-5, reads DVKVTQSSRYLVKRTGEKVFLECVQDMDHENMFWYRQDPGLGLRLIYFSYDVKMKEKGDIPEGYSVSREKKERFSLILESASTNQTSMYLCASSLWKGSGNQPQHFGDGTRLSIL.

This chain joins TRBV13 and TRBJ2-2; D unclear. The ends were cut back, 0 bases at V and 0 bases at J, with 8 bases in the middle. In germline, CDR1 is PRHDT, CDR2 FYEKMQ (reference sequence). This CDR3 region has 16 residues. Written as DNA, the CDR3 is TGTGCCAGCAGCTTAGGTCTCTATTCGAACACCGGGGAGCTGTTTTTT. This codes for CASSLGLYSNTGELFF. Full variable domain (missing parts from reference TRBV13 and TRBJ2-2): AAGVIQSPRHLIKEKRETATLKCYPIPRHDTVYWYQQGPGQDPQFLISFYEKMQSDKGSIPDRFSAQQFSDYHSELNMSSLELGDSALYFCASSLGLYSNTGELFFGEGSRLTVL.